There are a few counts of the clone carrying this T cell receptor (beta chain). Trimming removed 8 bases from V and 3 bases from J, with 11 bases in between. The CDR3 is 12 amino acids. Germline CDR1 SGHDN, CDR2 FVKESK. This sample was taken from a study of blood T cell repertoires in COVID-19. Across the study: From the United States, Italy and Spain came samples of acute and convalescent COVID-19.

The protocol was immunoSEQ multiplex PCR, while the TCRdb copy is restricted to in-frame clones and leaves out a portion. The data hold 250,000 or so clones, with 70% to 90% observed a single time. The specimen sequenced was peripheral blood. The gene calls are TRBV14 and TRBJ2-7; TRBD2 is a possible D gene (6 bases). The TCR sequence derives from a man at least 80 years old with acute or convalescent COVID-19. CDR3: CASGGNLYEQYF. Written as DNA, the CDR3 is TGTGCCAGCGGCGGGAATCTCTACGAGCAGTACTTC.